This record looks at one T cell receptor beta chain sequence and its context. Antigen specificity is unknown. The sample's time point: recipient sample about 28 days before transplant, after cytoreduction. This record belongs to a study of T cell clonotyping in hematopoietic cell transplantation. Overall study context: Pretransplant recipient samples were taken after cytoreduction. Findings of the study overall: Recipient TCR diversity dropped after transplant; expanded clonotypes rose from day 30 to 180.

The CDR3 contains 16 residues. From germline, CDR1 is SGHTA and CDR2 FQGNSA. With 5 bases clipped from V and 2 bases from J, the junction kept 7 bases outside the gene matches. Assay: immunoSEQ multiplex PCR; the TCRdb copy retains only in-frame clones and omits some. The table has roughly 46,000 clones, 80% to 85% seen once. The sample in question was peripheral blood mononuclear cells, obtained before stem cell transplant. This TCR came from a man aged 55 to 69 with myelodysplastic syndrome. Some clones in this sample may be carry-over from other donors' samples. The gene calls are TRBV7-2 and TRBJ2-5; 11 nucleotides align to TRBD2. The CDR3 DNA sequence: TGTGCCAGCAGCCCTAACATAGCGGGGGGGCAAGAGACCCAGTACTTC. Protein sequence: CASSPNIAGGQETQYF.